This is a list of T cell receptor beta chains from one sample in a study of blood T cells in healthy people across ages. A single record per CDR3 protein comes from TCRdb applying MiXCR to the 5' RACE reads. This sample has around 780,000 distinct CDR3 sequences, with around 25% found just once. The same data also went into a second study, on T cells of mothers and their children.

Specimen: blood. The origin of the receptors is a boy between 10 and 17 years old in good health. Both conserved end residues are part of each CDR3. Fields, in order: V gene, D gene, clone size, J gene, CDR3 DNA, CDR3 protein. D genes are given only for firm matches. Part of the rows lack a size; the others show once, few, many or a class for expanded clones.

TRBV12-3/TRBV12-4	.	.	TRBJ2-7	TGTGCCAGCAGAGAGTCCGGGACGGTCCAAACCTACGAGCAGTACTTC	CASRESGTVQTYEQYF
TRBV4-1	TRBD2	.	TRBJ2-5	TGCGCCAGCAGCAAAGGGACACTAGCGGGGCAAGAGACTCAGTACTTC	CASSKGTLAGQETQYF
TRBV5-1	.	.	TRBJ2-7	TGCGCCAGCAGGCTCCCCGGGACACCAACCTACGAGCAGTACTTC	CASRLPGTPTYEQYF
TRBV12-5	TRBD1	few	TRBJ2-7	TGTGCTAGTGGTAAGACAGGGGGCTACGAGCAGTACTTC	CASGKTGGYEQYF
TRBV25-1	.	few	TRBJ2-5	TGTGCCAGCAGTGGGCCAGGGGCGGATTTAGAGACCCAGTACTTC	CASSGPGADLETQYF
TRBV30	.	.	TRBJ2-5	TGTGCCTGGAGTGTATCGGTTTCGGGAGAGACCCAGTACTTC	CAWSVSVSGETQYF
TRBV29-1	TRBD1	.	TRBJ1-2	TGCAGCGTTGATCGAGTGAGAGGGGGCGCGCGTGGCTACACCTTC	CSVDRVRGGARGYTF
TRBV28	.	once	TRBJ2-3	TGTGCCAGCAGTTTCCAGGGACTCACAGATACGCAGTATTTT	CASSFQGLTDTQYF
TRBV7-9	.	few	TRBJ2-1	TGTGCCAGCAGCTTATTGGCTAGCCCCGGTGAGCAGTTCTTC	CASSLLASPGEQFF
TRBV4-2	.	few	TRBJ2-7	TGTGCCAGCAGCCAGGGGGGCGGGGTGGGAGAGCAGTACTTC	CASSQGGGVGEQYF
TRBV7-2	.	.	TRBJ2-5	TGTGCCAGCAGCTTAGGGGCAGGATCGCATCTCGGGGAGACCCAGTACTTC	CASSLGAGSHLGETQYF
TRBV27	.	few	TRBJ1-2	TGTGCCAGCAGTTTAAGTGGAGAAGGCTACACCTTC	CASSLSGEGYTF
TRBV4-2	.	.	TRBJ2-7	TGTGCCAGCAGCCAAATCGGGGATGGGTACGAGCAGTACTTC	CASSQIGDGYEQYF
TRBV7-3	TRBD2	few	TRBJ2-1	TGTGCCAGCAGCTTAATGGGGCGGGGGGGCGGTGAGCAGTTCTTC	CASSLMGRGGGEQFF
TRBV10-1	TRBD1	few	TRBJ1-1	TGCGCCAGCAGTGAGTCGGGACAGGTAGAAGCTTTCTTT	CASSESGQVEAFF